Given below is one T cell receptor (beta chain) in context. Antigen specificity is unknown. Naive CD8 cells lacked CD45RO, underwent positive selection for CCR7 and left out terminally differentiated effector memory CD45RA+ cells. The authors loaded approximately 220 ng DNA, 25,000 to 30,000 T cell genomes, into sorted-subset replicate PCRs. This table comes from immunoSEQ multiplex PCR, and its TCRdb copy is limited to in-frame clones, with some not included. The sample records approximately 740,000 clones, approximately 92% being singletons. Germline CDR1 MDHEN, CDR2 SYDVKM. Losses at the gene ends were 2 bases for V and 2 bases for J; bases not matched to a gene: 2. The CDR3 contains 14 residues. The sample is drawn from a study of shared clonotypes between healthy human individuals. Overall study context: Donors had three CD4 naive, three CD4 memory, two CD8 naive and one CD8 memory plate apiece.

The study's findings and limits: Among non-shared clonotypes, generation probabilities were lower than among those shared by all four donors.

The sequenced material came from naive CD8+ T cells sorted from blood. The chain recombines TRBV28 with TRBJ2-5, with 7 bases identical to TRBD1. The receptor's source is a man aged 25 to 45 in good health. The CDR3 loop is CASSLPGGQETQYF. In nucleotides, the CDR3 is TGTGCCAGCAGTTTACCAGGGGGTCAAGAGACCCAGTACTTC.